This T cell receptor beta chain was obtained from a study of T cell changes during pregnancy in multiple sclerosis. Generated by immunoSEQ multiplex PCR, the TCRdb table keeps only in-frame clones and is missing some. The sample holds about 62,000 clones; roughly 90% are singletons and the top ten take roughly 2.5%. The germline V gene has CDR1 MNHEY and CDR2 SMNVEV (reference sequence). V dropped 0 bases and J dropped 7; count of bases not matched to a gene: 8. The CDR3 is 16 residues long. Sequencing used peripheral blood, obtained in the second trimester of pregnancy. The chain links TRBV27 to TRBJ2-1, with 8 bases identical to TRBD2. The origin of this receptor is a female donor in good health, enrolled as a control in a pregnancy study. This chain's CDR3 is CASSLSRAGASNEQFF. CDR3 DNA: TGTGCCAGCAGTTTATCGAGAGCGGGAGCATCAAATGAGCAGTTCTTC.